This T cell receptor (beta chain) was sequenced in a study of blood T cell repertoires in COVID-19. For the study at large: Sites in the United States, Italy and Spain provided acute and convalescent COVID-19 samples. Sources were T cells, B-cell-depleted T cells, or PBMCs; the material itself was cDNA or gDNA.

Original data processing: Estimation of nucleated cell counts was performed using reference gene primer amplification. Sequencing was performed with immunoSEQ multiplex PCR; in TCRdb, only in-frame clones are kept and a portion is missing. The V and J calls and clone size were taken over from that table, and D and trimming were inferred from the DNA. This table has over 250,000 clones, more than 75% appearing once. The CDR3 is made up of 19 amino acids. Germline V gives CDR1 MDHEN, CDR2 SYDVKM. After removal of 7 bases from V and 0 bases from J, the junction contained 17 bases not matched to a gene. The sample comprised peripheral blood. This sequence was found in a middle-aged woman who had recovered from COVID-19. The V gene is TRBV28, the J gene TRBJ2-5; TRBD2 matches at 10 bases. CDR3 region: CASTADPLEREGYQETQYF. CDR3 coding DNA: TGTGCCAGCACCGCGGACCCGCTGGAGCGGGAGGGGTACCAAGAGACCCAGTACTTC.